Below, 7 T cell receptor beta chains from the same sample are listed, as sequenced in a study of OX40 agonist ivuxolimab in advanced cancers. The method was immunoSEQ multiplex PCR; TCRdb's version includes in-frame clones alone and lacks a portion of them. The sample holds some 50,000 clones, about 95% seen once. Source: CD4+ or CD8+ T cells sorted from blood, taken in a trial of the OX40 agonist ivuxolimab. All receptors derive from an adult with an advanced solid tumor such as melanoma, head and neck, liver or kidney cancer.

This chain connects TRBV2 to TRBJ2-2, with TRBD1 as a possible D gene (6 bases). From germline, CDR1 is SNHLY and CDR2 FYNNEI. The CDR3 length is 15 residues. Trimming took off 6 bases at V and 1 base at J, with 12 bases between the two ends. In nucleotides, the CDR3 is TGTGCCAGCAGGGGATGGACAGAGAACACCGGGGAGCTGTTTTTT. Its protein is CASRGWTENTGELFF.

DNA for the CDR3: TGTGCCAGCAGCCAAGATCAAGGTTGGGGCGGGACGCAGTATTTT. It translates to CASSQDQGWGGTQYF. This chain joins TRBV14 and TRBJ2-3, with D perhaps being TRBD1 or TRBD2 (5 bases each). The ends were cut back, 0 bases at V and 9 bases at J, with 16 bases in the middle. The CDR3 runs 15 residues. The V gene's germline CDR1 is SGHDN and CDR2 FVKESK.

The chain couples TRBV4-2 to TRBJ2-7; 10 positions match TRBD2. The CDR3 sequence is 19 residues long. The germline V gene encodes CDR1 LGHNA and CDR2 YNFKEQ. The V gene end was trimmed by 1 base and the J gene end by 3 bases; junction bases not matched to a gene: 15. The chain's CDR3 is CASSQALIGSLAGVYEQYF. CDR3 bases: TGTGCCAGCAGCCAAGCTCTGATTGGGTCGCTAGCGGGAGTCTACGAGCAGTACTTC.

The chain joins TRBV15 to TRBJ2-3, with D hard to call. Trimming pared 2 bases from V and 3 bases from J, leaving 12 bases between. Germline values: CDR1 LNHNV, CDR2 YYDKDF (reference sequence). The CDR3 is 15 residues long. The CDR3 DNA sequence: TGTGCCACCAGCAGAACAATGTCCGGAACAGATACGCAGTATTTT. This translates into CATSRTMSGTDTQYF.

This clone was observed a single time. The V and J genes are TRBV27 and TRBJ2-2; perhaps TRBD1 as D (6 bases). The CDR3 contains 12 residues. V lost 4 bases and J lost 8, with 8 bases in between. The germline gives CDR1 MNHEY, CDR2 SMNVEV (reference sequence). The CDR3 DNA is TGTGCCAGCAGTTGGACAGCTGGGGAGCTGTTTTTT. Its protein product is CASSWTAGELFF.

In this sample, this clone turned up a few times. This chain uses TRBV7-2 with TRBJ2-1; D possibly uses TRBD1 or TRBD2 (5 bases each). This CDR3 has 13 residues. V was cut by 5 bases and J by 12 bases, with 17 bases left in between. Germline V gene data show CDR1 as SGHTA and CDR2 as FQGNSA. The CDR3 loop reads CASSPGPNWGQFF. CDR3 sequence (DNA): TGTGCCAGCAGCCCGGGGCCCAACTGGGGGCAGTTCTTC.

V usage is TRBV4-3 and J usage is TRBJ1-2, with 11 bases that match TRBD1. The ends lost 1 base at V and 4 bases at J; junction bases unmatched: 2. CDR3 length: 15 residues. Germline V CDR1 and CDR2: LGHNA, YSLEER. CDR3 sequence: CASSQVGQGGYGYTF. DNA for the CDR3: TGCGCCAGCAGCCAAGTGGGACAGGGGGGCTATGGCTACACCTTC.